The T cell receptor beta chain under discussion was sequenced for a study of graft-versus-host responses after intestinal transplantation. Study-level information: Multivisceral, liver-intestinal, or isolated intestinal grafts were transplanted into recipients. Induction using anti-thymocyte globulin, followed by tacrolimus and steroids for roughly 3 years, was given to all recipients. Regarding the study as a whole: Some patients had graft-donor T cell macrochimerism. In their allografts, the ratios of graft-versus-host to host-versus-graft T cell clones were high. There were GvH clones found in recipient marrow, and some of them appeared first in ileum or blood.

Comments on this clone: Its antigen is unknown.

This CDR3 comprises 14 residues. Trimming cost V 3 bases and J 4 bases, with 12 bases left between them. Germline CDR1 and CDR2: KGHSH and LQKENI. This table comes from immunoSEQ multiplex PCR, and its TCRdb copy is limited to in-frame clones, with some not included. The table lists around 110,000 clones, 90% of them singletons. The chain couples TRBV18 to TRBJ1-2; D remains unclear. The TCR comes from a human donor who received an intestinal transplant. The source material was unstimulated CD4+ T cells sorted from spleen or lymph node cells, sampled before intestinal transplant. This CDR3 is CASSPDTVSYGYTF. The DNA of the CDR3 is TGTGCCAGCTCACCTGACACTGTAAGCTATGGCTACACCTTC.